A single sample is the source of the 13 T cell receptor beta chains below, sequenced in a study of shared clonotypes between healthy human individuals. This table comes from immunoSEQ multiplex PCR, and its TCRdb copy is limited to in-frame clones, with some not included. The sample carries roughly 1.5 million clones, around 98% recorded once. Source material: naive CD4+ T cells sorted from blood. Subset meaning: CD45RA+ positively selected. The origin of the receptors is a man in his thirties or forties in good health.

V and J are TRBV19 and TRBJ2-2; perhaps D is TRBD1 or TRBD2 (5 bases each). CDR1 and CDR2 (germline): LNHDA, SQIVND (reference sequence). Between the trimmed V and J ends, which lost 5 bases and 4 bases, there was a span of 14 bases. The CDR3 has 15 residues. The CDR3 coding sequence is TGTGCCAGTAGTGTCCCGGGACCTATCACCGGGGAGCTGTTTTTT. It yields the protein CASSVPGPITGELFF.

V usage is TRBV28 and J usage is TRBJ2-1; 8 nucleotides align to TRBD2. Germline CDR1 reads MDHEN; CDR2 reads SYDVKM. V lost 6 bases to trimming and J lost 7 bases; unmatched junction nucleotides: 8. The CDR3 extends over 14 amino acids. The CDR3 DNA reads TGTGCCAGCAGGGGACTAGGAGAAATAAATGAGCAGTTCTTC. Translation: CASRGLGEINEQFF.

CDR3 nucleotides: TGTGCCAGCAGCCCAATCGGGACTGCCTCCTACGAGCAGTACTTC. This gives the protein CASSPIGTASYEQYF. The genes are TRBV6-5 and TRBJ2-7; TRBD2 is a possible D gene (6 bases). This CDR3 region has 15 residues. Looked up from germline, CDR1 is MNHEY and CDR2 is SVGAGI. Trimming took 6 bases from V and 0 from J, leaving 15 bases between them.

Note on this clone: Other nucleotide sequences in the sample specify the same CDR3. The chain has TRBV5-1 and TRBJ2-1; tentative D call: TRBD2 (5 bases). This CDR3 is built from 13 residues. Looked up from germline, CDR1 is SGHRS and CDR2 is YFSETQ. The V end lost 0 bases, the J end lost 7 bases, and 8 bases lay between the germline ends. The CDR3 DNA reads TGCGCCAGCAGCTTGGGACCGGGGAATGAGCAGTTCTTC. This codes for CASSLGPGNEQFF.

The rearrangement links TRBV5-4 to TRBJ2-7; D is uncertain. Deletions cut 2 bases from V and 3 bases from J, with 9 bases between. Looked up from germline, CDR1 is SGHNT and CDR2 is YYREEE (reference sequence). The CDR3 contains 13 residues. The CDR3 bases are TGTGCCAGCAGCTTAGTCGAAAACTACGAGCAGTACTTC. Translation: CASSLVENYEQYF.

This chain uses TRBV11-2 with TRBJ2-5, with TRBD2 identical over 13 bases. J was trimmed by 5 bases and V by 5 bases; bases with no gene match: 5. The V gene's germline CDR1 is SGHAT and CDR2 FQNNGV. The CDR3 sequence is 15 residues long. CDR3 sequence (DNA): TGTGCCAGCAGCGAACCGGGACTAGCGGGGGAGACCCAGTACTTC. Protein: CASSEPGLAGETQYF. Full variable domain (remainder filled in from reference TRBV11-2 and TRBJ2-5): EAGVAQSPRYKIIEKRQSVAFWCNPISGHATLYWYQQILGQGPKLLIQFQNNGVVDDSQLPKDRFSAERLKGVDSTLKIQPAKLEDSAVYLCASSEPGLAGETQYFGPGTRLLVL.

CDR3 loop: CASEAGLAPSYEQYF. Here the CDR3 DNA reads TGTGCCAGCGAAGCAGGGCTAGCGCCTTCCTACGAGCAGTACTTC. The gene calls are TRBV21-1 and TRBJ2-7; TRBD2 reflects the table's D call only, with no check against the DNA. TRBV21-1 is reported as a pseudogene. This CDR3 region has 15 residues.

V and J are TRBV5-4 and TRBJ2-1, with TRBD2 identical over 8 bases. Trimming cost V 4 bases and J 8 bases; bases outside gene matches: 11. The CDR3 extends over 15 amino acids. CDR1 and CDR2 from the germline V gene are SGHNT and YYREEE (reference sequence). The CDR3 loop reads CASSRYSGGGDEQFF. In nucleotides, the CDR3 is TGTGCCAGCAGCCGCTACAGCGGGGGAGGCGATGAGCAGTTCTTC.

The V call is TRBV5-1, the J call TRBJ2-3; unclear D gene. The CDR3 has 15 residues. Germline loops: CDR1 SGHRS, CDR2 YFSETQ. The V gene lost 0 bases and the J gene lost 2 bases, with 10 bases spanning the gap. The CDR3 region is CASSLGELFTDTQYF. Here the CDR3 DNA reads TGCGCCAGCAGCTTGGGAGAGCTCTTCACAGATACGCAGTATTTT.

V usage is TRBV5-5 and J usage is TRBJ2-7; no clear D gene. Germline-derived CDR1 and CDR2 are SGHKS and YYEKEE (reference sequence). The V and J ends lost 3 bases and 4 bases respectively, with 8 bases between them. The CDR3 loop spans 12 amino acids. The CDR3 sequence is CASSYARYEQYF. In DNA, the CDR3 is TGTGCCAGCAGCTACGCAAGATACGAGCAGTACTTC.

This clone occurred once. The rearrangement uses TRBV10-2 and TRBJ2-7, with TRBD2 as a possible D gene (5 bases). The CDR3 is 15 residues long. Germline values: CDR1 WSHSY, CDR2 SAAADI. Trimming removed 2 bases from V and 2 bases from J, with 13 bases in between. CDR3 sequence (DNA): TGCGCCAGCAGTGAGGTGGTGGGAGTACCCTACGAGCAGTACTTC. Translated: CASSEVVGVPYEQYF.

The chain is built from TRBV6-6 and TRBJ1-5; 7 positions agree with TRBD1. Trimming took 2 bases from V and 2 from J; bases not matched to a gene: 3. Germline-derived CDR1 and CDR2 are MNHNY and SVGAGI (reference sequence). CDR3 size: 15 residues. The CDR3, as DNA: TGTGCCAGCAGTTACCAACAGGGGCGCAATCAGCCCCAGCATTTT. Its protein product is CASSYQQGRNQPQHF.

This clone was observed a single time. V is TRBV6-1 and J is TRBJ1-4; 7 nucleotides match TRBD1. Germline values: CDR1 MNHNS, CDR2 SASEGT. After removal of 6 bases from V and 5 bases from J, the junction contained 3 bases not matched to a gene. This CDR3 has 13 residues. The CDR3 is CASRETGNEKLFF. In DNA form, the CDR3 reads TGTGCCAGCAGAGAGACAGGGAATGAAAAACTGTTTTTT.